This entry lists 2 T cell receptor beta chains sequenced from one sample in a study of T cell repertoires in cytomegalovirus infection. TCRdb used MiXCR to reprocess the reads, holding one entry per CDR3 protein. The sample lists about 740,000 distinct CDR3 sequences; about a third were seen once. Sample: PBMCs. Receptors originate from a human donor in good health (CMV status not recorded). Some clones in this sample may be carry-over from other donors' samples.

The J gene is TRBJ1-4, the V gene TRBV12-3 or TRBV12-4; 10 bases are a match to TRBD1. The CDR3 has 15 residues. V was clipped by 6 bases and J by 3 bases; unmatched bases: 4. In nucleotides, the CDR3 is TGTGCCAGCAGCCCGGACAGGGGGGCTAATGAAAAACTGTTTTTT. Translating it yields CASSPDRGANEKLFF.

The rearrangement links TRBV6-6 to TRBJ1-3; TRBD1 matches 8 bases. J gave up 4 bases and V 6 bases, and 14 bases lay outside the gene matches. This CDR3 has 17 amino acids. Germline CDR1 reads MNHNY; CDR2 reads SVGAGI (reference sequence). The CDR3: CASRHPRTGRGGNTIYF. The CDR3 coding sequence is TGTGCCAGCAGGCATCCCCGGACAGGGCGAGGCGGAAACACCATATATTTT.